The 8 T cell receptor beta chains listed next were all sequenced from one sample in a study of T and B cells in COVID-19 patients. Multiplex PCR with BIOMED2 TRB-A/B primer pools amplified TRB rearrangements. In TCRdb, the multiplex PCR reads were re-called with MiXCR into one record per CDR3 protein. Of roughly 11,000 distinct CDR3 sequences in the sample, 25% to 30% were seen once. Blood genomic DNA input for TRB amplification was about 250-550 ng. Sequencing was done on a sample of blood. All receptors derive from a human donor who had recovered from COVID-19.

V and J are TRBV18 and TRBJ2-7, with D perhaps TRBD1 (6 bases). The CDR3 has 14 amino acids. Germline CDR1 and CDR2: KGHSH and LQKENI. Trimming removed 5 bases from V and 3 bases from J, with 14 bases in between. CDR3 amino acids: CASSEDRSGYEQYF. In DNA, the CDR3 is TGTGCCAGCTCAGAGGACAGATCCGGCTACGAGCAGTACTTC.

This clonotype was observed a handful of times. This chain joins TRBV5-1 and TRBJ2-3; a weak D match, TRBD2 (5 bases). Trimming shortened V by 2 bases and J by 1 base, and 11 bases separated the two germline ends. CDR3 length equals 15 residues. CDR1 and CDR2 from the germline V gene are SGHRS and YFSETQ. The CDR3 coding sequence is TGCGCCAGCAGCTTCCGAGGGTGGGGCACAGATACGCAGTATTTT. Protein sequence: CASSFRGWGTDTQYF. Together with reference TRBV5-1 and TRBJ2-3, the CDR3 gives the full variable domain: KAGVTQTPRYLIKTRGQQVTLSCSPISGHRSVSWYQQTPGQGLQFLFEYFSETQRNKGNFPGRFSGRQFSNSRSEMNVSTLELGDSALYLCASSFRGWGTDTQYFGPGTRLTVL.

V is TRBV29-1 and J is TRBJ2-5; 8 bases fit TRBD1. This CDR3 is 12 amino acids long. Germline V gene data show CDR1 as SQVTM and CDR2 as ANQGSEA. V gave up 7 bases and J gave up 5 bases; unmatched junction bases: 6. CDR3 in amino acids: CSATDRGETQYF. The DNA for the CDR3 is TGCAGCGCTACCGACAGGGGTGAGACCCAGTACTTC.

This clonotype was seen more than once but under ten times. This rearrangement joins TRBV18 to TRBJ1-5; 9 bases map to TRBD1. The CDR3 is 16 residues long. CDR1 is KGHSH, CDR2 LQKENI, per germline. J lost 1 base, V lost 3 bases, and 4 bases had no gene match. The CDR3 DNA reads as TGTGCCAGCTCACCCGGGACAGGGCTCAGCAATCAGCCCCAGCATTTT. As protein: CASSPGTGLSNQPQHF.

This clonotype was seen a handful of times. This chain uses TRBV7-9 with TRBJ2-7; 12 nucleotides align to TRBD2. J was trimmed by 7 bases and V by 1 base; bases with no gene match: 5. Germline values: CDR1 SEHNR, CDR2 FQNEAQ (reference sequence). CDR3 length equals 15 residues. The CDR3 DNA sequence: TGTGCCAGCAGCTTAGAACTAGCGGGAGGTCGGGAGCAGTACGTC. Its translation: CASSLELAGGREQYV.

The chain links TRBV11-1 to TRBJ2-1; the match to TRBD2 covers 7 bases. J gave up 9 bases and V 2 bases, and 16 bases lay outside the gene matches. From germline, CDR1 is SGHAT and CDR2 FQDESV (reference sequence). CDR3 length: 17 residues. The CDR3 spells CASSLPSGGGATGEQFF. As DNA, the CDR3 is TGTGCCAGCAGCTTACCCTCGGGGGGAGGGGCCACGGGTGAGCAGTTCTTC.

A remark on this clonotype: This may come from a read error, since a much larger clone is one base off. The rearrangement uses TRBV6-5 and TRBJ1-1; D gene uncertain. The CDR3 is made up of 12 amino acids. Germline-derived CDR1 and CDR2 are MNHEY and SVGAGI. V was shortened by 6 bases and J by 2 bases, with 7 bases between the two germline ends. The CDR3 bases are TGTGCCAGCAGGCGAAGAAACACTGAAGCTTTCTTT. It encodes CASRRRNTEAFF.

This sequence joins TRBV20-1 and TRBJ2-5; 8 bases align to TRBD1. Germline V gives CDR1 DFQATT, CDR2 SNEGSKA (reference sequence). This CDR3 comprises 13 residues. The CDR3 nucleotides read TGCAGACCAGGGGGCGGGTGGCAAGAGACCCAGTACTTC. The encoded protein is CRPGGGWQETQYF.